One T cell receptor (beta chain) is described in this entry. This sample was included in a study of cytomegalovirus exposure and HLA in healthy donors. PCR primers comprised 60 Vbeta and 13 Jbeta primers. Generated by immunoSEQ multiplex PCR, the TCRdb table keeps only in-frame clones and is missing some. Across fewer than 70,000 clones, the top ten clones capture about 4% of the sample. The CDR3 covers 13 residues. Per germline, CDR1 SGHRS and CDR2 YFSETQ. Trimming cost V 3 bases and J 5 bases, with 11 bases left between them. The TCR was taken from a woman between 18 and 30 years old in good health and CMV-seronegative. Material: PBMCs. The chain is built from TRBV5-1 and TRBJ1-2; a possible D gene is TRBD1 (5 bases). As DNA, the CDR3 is TGCGCCAGCAGCTGGGACGGGGGATATGGCTACACCTTC. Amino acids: CASSWDGGYGYTF.